The present TCR beta chain was sequenced within a study of T cell changes during pregnancy in multiple sclerosis. With V trimmed by 7 bases and J by 3 bases, 4 bases remained unmatched. CDR3 length equals 15 residues. Germline CDR1 and CDR2: MNHEY and SVGAGI. Using immunoSEQ multiplex PCR, the repertoire was profiled, and TCRdb retains in-frame clones only, with some absent. The sample lists some 120,000 clones, approximately 93% seen once, with roughly 6% in the top ten. Sequences were derived from peripheral blood, sampled before pregnancy. The V gene is TRBV6-5, the J gene TRBJ2-3, with 13 positions matching TRBD2. The receptor comes from a female donor with multiple sclerosis, enrolled in a pregnancy study. The CDR3 sequence is CASTLTSGGTDTQYF. CDR3 DNA sequence: TGTGCCAGCACCCTGACTAGCGGGGGGACAGATACGCAGTATTTT.